This T cell receptor (beta chain) was found in a study of shared clonotypes between healthy human individuals. For the study at large: The study drew on a couple of women and a few men aged 18 to 49 as donors. CD4 naive cells filled three plates per donor, CD4 memory three, CD8 naive two and CD8 memory one. Findings and caveats of the study: An effect of sequencing depth on clonotype sharing among donors was expected. Naive subsets tended to show greater estimated richness than memory subsets.

The CDR3 covers 13 residues. Germline CDR1 and CDR2: SGHRS and YFSETQ. V was cut by 4 bases and J by 1 base, with 8 bases left in between. Worth noting for this clone: Its antigen is as yet unknown. In the same sample, other DNA sequences code for this CDR3.

The table came from immunoSEQ multiplex PCR; TCRdb's copy has only in-frame clones and leaves some out. Of roughly 2 million clones in the sample, more than 90% were seen once. Sequencing was carried out using naive CD4+ T cells sorted from blood. Subset: CD45RA+ positively selected. The chain uses TRBV5-1 and TRBJ1-1; the D gene is possibly TRBD1 (5 bases). The receptor's source is a man between 18 and 29 years old in good health. The CDR3 sequence is CASSPTGNTEAFF. Here the CDR3 DNA reads TGCGCCAGCAGCCCCACAGGGAACACTGAAGCTTTCTTT.